Here is one TCR beta chain with its context. This CDR3 region has 14 residues. Germline V gene lookup returns CDR1 LGHDT and CDR2 YNNKEL (reference sequence). The ends lost 6 bases at V and 7 bases at J; junction bases unmatched: 8. The study drew participants aged about 18 to 89 years from fewer than 30 US areas. Assignment of participants to cohorts was predicated upon participant-reported clinical history. What the recovered Cohort 3 donors had was two negative PCRs, clearance, or symptom resolution. The data were obtained in a study of blood T cell repertoires in COVID-19. Study details: Acute-phase and convalescent COVID-19 samples originated in the United States, Italy and Spain.

The assay was immunoSEQ multiplex PCR, and TCRdb's table has in-frame clones only and misses some. The sample carries 150,000 to 200,000 clones, roughly 87% recorded once. V and J are TRBV3-1 (or the pseudogene TRBV3-2) and TRBJ2-7; 11 bases fit TRBD2. The source material was PBMCs or T cells enriched from blood (not recorded which). This sequence originates from a man between 45 and 60 years old who had recovered from COVID-19. The CDR3 sequence is CASSISGRAGEQYF. CDR3 sequence (DNA): TGTGCCAGCAGTATTAGCGGGAGGGCGGGAGAGCAGTACTTC.